This passage covers 23 T cell receptor beta chains from one sample sequenced in a study of shared clonotypes between healthy human individuals. Clones were read by immunoSEQ multiplex PCR, and TCRdb kept only the in-frame ones, dropping some. The sample has about 2.5 million clones; about nine tenths are singletons. Sequencing used naive CD4+ T cells from PBMCs. As for subset: CD45RA+ positively selected. The source of these receptors is a man in his late teens or twenties in good health. Some clones in this sample may be carry-over from other donors' samples.

The rearrangement links TRBV2 to TRBJ1-5; 10 bases are a match to TRBD1. From germline, CDR1 is SNHLY and CDR2 FYNNEI. This CDR3 has 15 amino acids. V lost 9 bases and J lost 8; bases outside the gene matches: 13. This chain's CDR3 is CASTLRDRGREPQHF. Here the CDR3 DNA reads TGTGCCAGTACCCTCCGGGACAGGGGAAGGGAGCCCCAGCATTTT.

This rearrangement joins TRBV7-9 to TRBJ1-2; D uncertain. From germline, CDR1 is SEHNR and CDR2 FQNEAQ (reference sequence). V lost 5 bases, J lost 8 bases, and 12 bases lay in between. There are 12 residues in the CDR3. In DNA form, the CDR3 reads TGTGCCAGCAGCCCCCGAGGTTTGGGCTACACCTTC. Its translation: CASSPRGLGYTF.

This chain links TRBV15 with TRBJ2-5; weak D call: TRBD2 (5 bases). The ends were cut back, 5 bases at V and 3 bases at J, with 16 bases in the middle. CDR1 and CDR2 (germline): LNHNV, YYDKDF (reference sequence). The CDR3 totals 15 residues. As DNA, the CDR3 is TGTGCCACCAGCCGAGGGAGTGAAACGGAAGAGACCCAGTACTTC. This translates into CATSRGSETEETQYF.

The chain combines TRBV4-1 with TRBJ1-5; a weak D match, TRBD1 (6 bases). The germline CDR1 and CDR2 sequences are MGHRA and YSYEKL. V was clipped by 6 bases and J by 6 bases, with 21 bases between them. This CDR3 comprises 16 residues. The DNA of the CDR3 is TGCGCCAGCAGATCCACAGGGACTCCCAAGGGTCAGCCCCAGCATTTT. Translated, it gives CASRSTGTPKGQPQHF.

This chain links TRBV11-2 with TRBJ2-3, with D perhaps being TRBD1 or TRBD2 (5 bases each). The CDR3 has 15 residues. The germline V gene has CDR1 SGHAT and CDR2 FQNNGV. V gave up 5 bases and J gave up 4 bases, with 16 bases separating them. CDR3 in amino acids: CASSPGRLGADTQYF. The CDR3 DNA is TGTGCCAGCAGCCCGGGACGGTTGGGTGCAGATACGCAGTATTTT.

The V and J genes are TRBV9 and TRBJ2-3; 8 nucleotides match TRBD2. This CDR3 is 17 amino acids long. The ends lost 0 bases at V and 6 bases at J; junction bases unmatched: 12. Germline V gives CDR1 SGDLS, CDR2 YYNGEE. The chain's CDR3 is CASSVGNGLAGADTQYF. DNA for the CDR3: TGTGCCAGCAGCGTAGGGAATGGACTAGCTGGGGCGGATACGCAGTATTTT. The variable domain in full, completed from reference TRBV9 and TRBJ2-3, reads DSGVTQTPKHLITATGQRVTLRCSPRSGDLSVYWYQQSLDQGLQFLIQYYNGEERAKGNILERFSAQQFPDLHSELNLSSLELGDSALYFCASSVGNGLAGADTQYFGPGTRLTVL.

This rearrangement joins TRBV2 to TRBJ1-4; no firm D call. V was pared by 1 base and J by 10 bases, with 10 bases between. The CDR3 is 13 residues long. From germline, CDR1 is SNHLY and CDR2 FYNNEI. The CDR3 loop is CASSEVVQGKLFF. The CDR3 region has the DNA TGTGCCAGCAGTGAAGTAGTACAAGGAAAACTGTTTTTT.

V and J are TRBV7-7 and TRBJ2-1; TRBD2 is a possible D gene (5 bases). The CDR3 runs to 14 residues. V lost 0 bases, J lost 8 bases, and 11 bases lay in between. Per the germline V gene, CDR1 is SSHAT and CDR2 is FNYEAQ (reference sequence). CDR3 sequence reads: CASSLAGALDEQFF. CDR3 sequence (DNA): TGTGCCAGCAGCTTAGCGGGAGCCCTGGATGAGCAGTTCTTC. Full variable domain (missing parts from reference TRBV7-7 and TRBJ2-1): GAGVSQSPRYKVTKRGQDVTLRCDPISSHATLYWYQQALGQGPEFLTYFNYEAQPDKSGLPSDRFSAERPEGSISTLTIQRTEQRDSAMYRCASSLAGALDEQFFGPGTRLTVL.

In the case of this clone: Other nucleotide sequences from this sample produce the same CDR3. The gene calls are TRBV9 and TRBJ2-7, with 14 bases that match TRBD2. With 2 bases clipped from V and 4 bases from J, the junction kept 5 bases outside the gene matches. Germline V gives CDR1 SGDLS, CDR2 YYNGEE. The CDR3 has 16 residues. This CDR3 reads CASSVTGTSGSYEQYF. The CDR3, as DNA: TGTGCCAGCAGCGTCACCGGGACTAGCGGGAGTTACGAGCAGTACTTC. The entire variable domain, with the rest obtained from reference TRBV9 and TRBJ2-7, is as follows: DSGVTQTPKHLITATGQRVTLRCSPRSGDLSVYWYQQSLDQGLQFLIQYYNGEERAKGNILERFSAQQFPDLHSELNLSSLELGDSALYFCASSVTGTSGSYEQYFGPGTRLTVT.

V usage is TRBV30 and J usage is TRBJ2-7, with 9 positions matching TRBD1. CDR3 size: 14 residues. CDR1 GTSNPN and CDR2 SVGIG come from the germline V gene (reference sequence). V was pared by 5 bases and J by 1 base, with 6 bases of the junction left unmatched. The CDR3 reads CAWGQGRFSYEQYF. The CDR3, as DNA: TGTGCCTGGGGACAGGGGCGATTTTCCTACGAGCAGTACTTC.

V usage is TRBV27 and J usage is TRBJ1-4; D unresolved. CDR3 length: 19 residues. V shed 5 bases and J shed 0 bases, with 22 bases lying between them. Germline lookup yields CDR1 MNHEY and CDR2 SMNVEV (reference sequence). The CDR3 bases are TGTGCCAGCAGTCCCTTTATAGAGACGGAGGTTTCAACTAATGAAAAACTGTTTTTT. Translated: CASSPFIETEVSTNEKLFF.

The chain uses TRBV7-2 and TRBJ2-2; D might be TRBD1 or TRBD2, each matching 6 bases. Germline V gives CDR1 SGHTA, CDR2 FQGNSA. V was shortened by 5 bases and J by 6 bases, with 19 bases between the two germline ends. The CDR3 is 16 residues long. Here the CDR3 reads CASSLGSGAVSGELFF. CDR3 sequence (DNA): TGTGCCAGCAGCCTAGGGTCGGGGGCGGTATCCGGGGAGCTGTTTTTT.

The chain couples TRBV25-1 to TRBJ2-5; D ambiguous. The J call may be in error: the DNA end matches TRBJ2-7 better. This CDR3 comprises 15 residues. CDR1 and CDR2 (germline): MGHDK, SYGVNS. CDR3 loop: CASSPQDRKIYEQYF. The CDR3 nucleotides read TGTGCCAGCAGTCCTCAGGACCGGAAGATCTACGAGCAGTACTTC.

The chain has TRBV15 and TRBJ1-4; D not certain. Germline V gene sequence: CDR1 LNHNV, CDR2 YYDKDF (reference sequence). The V end was cut by 0 bases, the J end by 5 bases, with 16 bases between. This CDR3 has 17 amino acids. The CDR3 nucleotides read TGTGCCACCAGCAGAGATCCCCCCAGCCGTACCAATGAAAAACTGTTTTTT. Translating gives CATSRDPPSRTNEKLFF.

The CDR3 DNA sequence: TGTGCCAGGGGACTGATAGATACGCAGTATTTT. As protein: CARGLIDTQYF. The chain combines TRBV2 with TRBJ2-3, with D tentatively TRBD2 (6 bases). Germline V gives CDR1 SNHLY, CDR2 FYNNEI. The CDR3 spans 11 residues. Trimming shortened V by 9 bases and J by 5 bases, and 9 bases separated the two germline ends.

J is TRBJ1-2 and V is TRBV5-1, with 9 bases lining up with TRBD1. Trimming took 0 bases from V and 2 from J; bases not matched to a gene: 5. The CDR3 loop spans 16 amino acids. The germline gives CDR1 SGHRS, CDR2 YFSETQ. The DNA for the CDR3 is TGCGCCAGCAGCTTGGTGTGGGACAGGGACAACTATGGCTACACCTTC. It is translated as CASSLVWDRDNYGYTF. Looking up the rest from reference TRBV5-1 and TRBJ1-2 gives the full variable domain: KAGVTQTPRYLIKTRGQQVTLSCSPISGHRSVSWYQQTPGQGLQFLFEYFSETQRNKGNFPGRFSGRQFSNSRSEMNVSTLELGDSALYLCASSLVWDRDNYGYTFGSGTRLTVV.

The chain recombines TRBV11-2 with TRBJ2-7; possible D gene TRBD1, 5 bases. The CDR3 sequence is 15 residues long. V lost 4 bases, J lost 2 bases, and 15 bases lay in between. CDR1 SGHAT and CDR2 FQNNGV come from the germline V gene. This CDR3 reads CASSSRVLFAYEQYF. CDR3 coding DNA: TGTGCCAGCAGCTCCAGGGTTTTGTTCGCCTACGAGCAGTACTTC.

The chain links TRBV11-3 to TRBJ2-7, with D perhaps matching TRBD1 (6 bases). Per germline, CDR1 SGHNT and CDR2 YENEEA. This CDR3 spans 15 amino acids. Trimming took 4 bases from V and 7 from J, leaving 20 bases between them. In DNA form, the CDR3 reads TGTGCCAGCAGCTCCCGGACAGTCGGTTTTGGGGAGCAGTACTTC. Its protein is CASSSRTVGFGEQYF. Supplemented by reference TRBV11-3 and TRBJ2-7, the full variable domain reads EAGVVQSPRYKIIEKKQPVAFWCNPISGHNTLYWYLQNLGQGPELLIRYENEEAVDDSQLPKDRFSAERLKGVDSTLKIQPAELGDSAVYLCASSSRTVGFGEQYFGPGTRLTVT.

CDR3 region: CASSLAERRHYEQYF. DNA of the CDR3: TGTGCCAGCAGCTTAGCGGAAAGAAGACACTACGAGCAGTACTTC. The chain links TRBV7-2 to TRBJ2-7; the D is unclear. In germline, CDR1 is SGHTA, CDR2 FQGNSA. V shed 0 bases and J shed 3 bases, with 12 bases lying between them. The CDR3 sequence is 15 residues long.

The chain combines TRBV11-1 with TRBJ1-1; 7 nucleotides align to TRBD1. V lost 7 bases to trimming and J lost 7 bases; unmatched junction nucleotides: 12. This CDR3 region has 14 residues. Germline V CDR1 and CDR2: SGHAT, FQDESV (reference sequence). The CDR3 bases are TGTGCCAGCACGTGGGGCAGGGGGGCCTTTGAAGCTTTCTTT. This sequence encodes CASTWGRGAFEAFF.

A few counts support this clone. This chain links TRBV2 with TRBJ1-4; 7 nucleotides match TRBD1. Germline V lookup: CDR1 SNHLY, CDR2 FYNNEI. Losses at the gene ends were 9 bases for V and 7 bases for J; bases not matched to a gene: 8. This CDR3 contains 13 residues. The CDR3 nucleotides are TGTGCCAGTCGCCGAGACAGGGTTGAAAAACTGTTTTTT. Amino acids: CASRRDRVEKLFF.

This clone has a single count. The V and J genes are TRBV7-2 and TRBJ2-1, with 7 bases lining up with TRBD1. Germline lookup yields CDR1 SGHTA and CDR2 FQGNSA. This CDR3 contains 15 residues. The V gene end was trimmed by 5 bases and the J gene end by 9 bases; junction bases not matched to a gene: 13. CDR3 sequence reads: CASSLRQGTLGEQFF. In DNA, the CDR3 is TGTGCCAGCAGCCTCAGACAGGGTACCCTCGGTGAGCAGTTCTTC.

This rearrangement joins TRBV2 to TRBJ2-7, with TRBD1 matching 8 bases. The length of the CDR3 is 14 residues. Germline trimming cut 6 bases from V and 2 bases from J; bases unmatched to any gene: 6. The germline V gene has CDR1 SNHLY and CDR2 FYNNEI. The CDR3 DNA follows: TGTGCCAGCAGGGATCGGACAGGGACCTACGAGCAGTACTTC. Translated: CASRDRTGTYEQYF. The complete variable domain, with remaining parts taken from reference TRBV2 and TRBJ2-7, reads EPEVTQTPSHQVTQMGQEVILRCVPISNHLYFYWYRQILGQKVEFLVSFYNNEISEKSEIFDDQFSVERPDGSNFTLKIRSTKLEDSAMYFCASRDRTGTYEQYFGPGTRLTVT.